This T cell receptor beta chain comes out of a study of shared clonotypes between healthy human individuals. A note on this clone: The sample has other DNA sequences that encode this CDR3 too.

Original analysis: As immunoSEQ supplied junction-only sequences (without quality scores), filtering differed. Assay used: immunoSEQ multiplex PCR; TCRdb lists only in-frame clones, some missing. V and J calls and clone size follow that table, whereas D and trimming were derived from the DNA. The table lists over a million clones, about three quarters of them singletons. The CDR3 is 14 residues long. Germline lookup yields CDR1 KGHSH and CDR2 LQKENI. V lost 0 bases and J lost 1, with 7 bases in between. Naive CD45RA+ and memory CD45RA-negative subsets were split from CD4+ cells. The clonotype comes from a man between 18 and 35 years old in good health. Sequenced material: memory CD4+ T cells sorted from blood. Subset denoted: CD45RA-negative fraction. This sequence joins TRBV18 and TRBJ2-7; TRBD2 is a possible D gene (5 bases). This chain's CDR3 is CASSPPSGSYEQYF. The CDR3 region has the DNA TGTGCCAGCTCACCACCGAGCGGTTCCTACGAGCAGTACTTC.